This TCR beta chain was obtained from a study of T cells in Graves' hyperthyroidism and ophthalmopathy. CDR3 length equals 12 residues. V gave up 5 bases and J gave up 7 bases, with 10 bases separating them. CDR1 is MDHEN and CDR2 is SYDVKM in the germline V gene. A few counts support this clonotype. Amplification yielded TCR beta CDR3 regions, with RNA transcripts as the source. An initial round of RT-PCR targeting the TCR CDR3 relied on the HTBI primer set. TCRdb processed the multiplex PCR reads anew with MiXCR; each CDR3 protein has one entry. The sample lists 450,000 to 650,000 distinct CDR3 sequences, more than 13% seen once, with around 7% in the top ten.

This clonotype originated in a woman under 30 with Graves' ophthalmopathy. The sequencing input was blood. This rearrangement joins TRBV28 to TRBJ2-3; D call uncertain. The DNA of the CDR3 is TGTGCCAGCAGTGGGGTTTCATATACGCAGTATTTT. Its protein product is CASSGVSYTQYF.